These 32 T cell receptor beta chains share one sample of origin, sequenced in a study of metastatic and nonmetastatic thyroid tumors. No patient had received any treatment before thyroid surgery. TCRdb reprocessed the PCR reads via MiXCR. This table holds under 15,000 clones, around 23% found once. The specimen was blood. The receptors stem from a female donor with papillary thyroid cancer or a benign thyroid nodule (not recorded which). Some clones in this sample may be carry-over from other donors' samples.

In its sample, this clone was seen many times. The rearrangement joins TRBV30 to TRBJ2-3, with TRBD1 matching 7 bases. The germline CDR1 and CDR2 sequences are GTSNPN and SVGIG (reference sequence). V lost 3 bases, J lost 3 bases, and 9 bases stayed unmatched. The CDR3 extends over 15 amino acids. This chain's CDR3 is CAWRTGNFGTDTQYF. CDR3 DNA sequence: TGTGCCTGGAGGACAGGGAACTTTGGTACAGATACGCAGTATTTT.

CDR3 DNA: TGTGCCAGCAGCCAAGGCGGTTGGGGCTACACCTTC. Translation: CASSQGGWGYTF. The V gene is TRBV3-1, the J gene TRBJ1-2; no reliable D call. CDR3 length equals 12 residues. Germline CDR1 reads LGHDT; CDR2 reads YNNKEL (reference sequence). Trimming cost V 1 base and J 8 bases, with 8 bases left between them.

This clone was counted at least ten times. The genes are TRBV7-9 and TRBJ2-5; TRBD1 matches at 10 bases. Germline V gives CDR1 SEHNR, CDR2 FQNEAQ (reference sequence). With 4 bases clipped from V and 3 bases from J, the junction kept 8 bases outside the gene matches. CDR3 length: 16 amino acids. The CDR3 sequence is CASSYPWTGGEETQYF. For the CDR3, the DNA is TGTGCCAGCAGCTACCCCTGGACAGGGGGTGAAGAGACCCAGTACTTC.

The chain couples TRBV4-2 to TRBJ1-4; a possible D gene is TRBD1 (5 bases). V was trimmed by 4 bases and J by 8 bases, leaving 20 bases between them. CDR3 size: 16 residues. Germline-derived CDR1 and CDR2 are LGHNA and YNFKEQ. CDR3 amino acids: CASSPRAGHPEEKLFF. Written as DNA, the CDR3 is TGTGCCAGCAGCCCCAGGGCAGGGCATCCTGAGGAAAAACTGTTTTTT.

This rearrangement joins TRBV7-9 to TRBJ2-2, with 10 bases fitting TRBD1. The CDR3 is 15 amino acids. With V trimmed by 10 bases and J by 7 bases, 12 bases remained unmatched. Looked up from germline, CDR1 is SEHNR and CDR2 is FQNEAQ (reference sequence). The CDR3 sequence: CAIISRQGAGGELFF. The CDR3 bases are TGTGCCATCATCTCCCGACAGGGGGCGGGCGGGGAGCTGTTTTTT.

By proportion, this clone is medium-sized. The CDR3, as DNA: TGTGCCACCAGGGCGACAGAGATCACCGGGGAGCTGTTTTTT. The encoded protein is CATRATEITGELFF. V gene TRBV15 combines with J gene TRBJ2-2; weak D call: TRBD1 (5 bases). The CDR3 has 14 residues. Trimming took off 6 bases at V and 4 bases at J, with 12 bases between the two ends. Germline assignment: CDR1 LNHNV and CDR2 YYDKDF (reference sequence).

This clone was seen many times. V is TRBV29-1 and J is TRBJ2-2, with no clear D. CDR1 is SQVTM, CDR2 ANQGSEA, per germline. The germline V and J ends were trimmed by 4 bases and 0 bases, with 6 bases remaining between them. The CDR3 extends over 13 amino acids. The CDR3 nucleotides are TGCAGCGTTGGGGCACCGAACACCGGGGAGCTGTTTTTT. This translates into CSVGAPNTGELFF.

This clone has at least ten counts. The same CDR3 also results from other DNA sequences found in this sample. CDR3 DNA: TGTGCCAGCAGCTTTTTTCAGGGGCCGTCCTACGAGCAGTACTTC. Translating it yields CASSFFQGPSYEQYF. J is TRBJ2-7 and V is TRBV11-2; D perhaps matches TRBD1 (6 bases). The CDR3 extends over 15 amino acids. Germline-derived CDR1 and CDR2 are SGHAT and FQNNGV. V was clipped by 3 bases and J by 1 base, with 13 bases between them. The full variable domain, in which reference TRBV11-2 and TRBJ2-7 provide the parts outside the CDR3, is EAGVAQSPRYKIIEKRQSVAFWCNPISGHATLYWYQQILGQGPKLLIQFQNNGVVDDSQLPKDRFSAERLKGVDSTLKIQPAKLEDSAVYLCASSFFQGPSYEQYFGPGTRLTVT.

This clone was seen repeatedly, ten times or more. Here the CDR3 reads CASSQGGGRWDEAFF. As DNA, the CDR3 is TGTGCCAGCAGCCAAGGGGGGGGCAGGTGGGATGAAGCTTTCTTT. This chain uses TRBV3-1 with TRBJ1-1; D is possibly TRBD1 (6 bases). The CDR3 length is 15 residues. The V end lost 1 base, the J end lost 7 bases, and 16 bases lay between the germline ends. CDR1 and CDR2 from the germline V gene are LGHDT and YNNKEL (reference sequence).

This clone is medium-sized by share. This chain connects TRBV2 to TRBJ2-6, with D perhaps TRBD2 (5 bases). V lost 8 bases and J lost 0, with 8 bases in between. This CDR3 contains 14 residues. Germline V gives CDR1 SNHLY, CDR2 FYNNEI. This chain's CDR3 is CASGLSSGANVLTF. The CDR3 DNA is TGTGCCAGCGGACTCAGCTCTGGGGCCAACGTCCTGACTTTC. Based on the CDR3 plus reference TRBV2 and TRBJ2-6, the full variable domain is EPEVTQTPSHQVTQMGQEVILRCVPISNHLYFYWYRQILGQKVEFLVSFYNNEISEKSEIFDDQFSVERPDGSNFTLKIRSTKLEDSAMYFCASGLSSGANVLTFGAGSRLTVL.

This clone has at least ten counts. Other DNA sequences in the same sample also yield this CDR3. The J gene is TRBJ2-2, the V gene TRBV29-1; D call uncertain. CDR1 and CDR2 from the germline V gene are SQVTM and ANQGSEA. Trimming removed 4 bases from V and 7 bases from J, with 10 bases in between. This CDR3 comprises 12 residues. The CDR3, as DNA: TGCAGCGTTGGGTCCTTGGGCGGGGAGCTGTTTTTT. This translates into CSVGSLGGELFF.

This clone was found many times. CDR3 nucleotide sequence: TGCAGCGTTGATCTTGAGACGAGTGGAGCTTTCTTT. Amino acids: CSVDLETSGAFF. The rearrangement uses TRBV29-1 and TRBJ1-1; D remains ambiguous. This CDR3 is 12 amino acids long. The V end lost 3 bases, the J end lost 10 bases, and 15 bases lay between the germline ends. Per the germline V gene, CDR1 is SQVTM and CDR2 is ANQGSEA.

The genes are TRBV5-1 and TRBJ1-1; TRBD1 matches 8 bases. The CDR3 length is 14 residues. The germline V gene has CDR1 SGHRS and CDR2 YFSETQ. V was clipped by 3 bases and J by 6 bases; unmatched bases: 7. As DNA, the CDR3 is TGCGCCAGCAGCTCAAGGACAGGGCAGGCTGAAGCTTTCTTT. Amino acids: CASSSRTGQAEAFF.

The V gene is TRBV7-2, the J gene TRBJ2-5; 8 bases map to TRBD1. CDR3 length equals 16 residues. Per the germline V gene, CDR1 is SGHTA and CDR2 is FQGNSA. Germline trimming cut 1 base from V and 3 bases from J; bases unmatched to any gene: 7. The DNA of the CDR3 is TGTGCCAGCAGCTTAGGTAGGACAGGGAAGAAAGAGACCCAGTACTTC. Amino acids: CASSLGRTGKKETQYF.

The genes are TRBV7-6 and TRBJ2-1; TRBD1 matches 7 bases. Trimming cost V 5 bases and J 3 bases; bases outside gene matches: 4. From germline, CDR1 is SGHVS and CDR2 FNYEAQ. This CDR3 comprises 14 residues. CDR3 bases: TGTGCCAGCAGCCAGGACAGGAACTACAATGAGCAGTTCTTC. Protein: CASSQDRNYNEQFF.

A remark on this clone: Sequence at one end of the junction differs from germline and may be a read error. This rearrangement joins TRBV2 to TRBJ1-6; 7 positions agree with TRBD1. This CDR3 spans 16 amino acids. The V gene's germline CDR1 is SNHLY and CDR2 FYNNEI. The CDR3 sequence: CASCRFQGQRNSPLQF. CDR3 in DNA: TGTGCCAGCTGCCGCTTTCAGGGACAGCGGAATTCACCCCTCCAATTT.

The gene calls are TRBV20-1 and TRBJ2-1, with TRBD2 identical over 8 bases. CDR1 is DFQATT and CDR2 is SNEGSKA in the germline V gene (reference sequence). The CDR3 consists of 15 residues. J lost 9 bases, V lost 1 base, and 11 bases had no gene match. CDR3 loop: CSARGGWREVGEQFF. The CDR3 bases are TGCAGTGCTAGAGGGGGGTGGCGGGAGGTCGGTGAGCAGTTCTTC.

This clone was seen many times. V and J are TRBV7-6 and TRBJ2-2; D ambiguous. Germline CDR1 SGHVS, CDR2 FNYEAQ. The ends were cut back, 5 bases at V and 6 bases at J, with 10 bases in the middle. This CDR3 has 13 residues. CDR3 sequence (DNA): TGTGCCAGCAGCCACGTAGCTTCCGGGGAGCTGTTTTTT. Translating it yields CASSHVASGELFF.

This clone was found many times. The rearrangement links TRBV25-1 to TRBJ1-1; weak D call: TRBD1 (6 bases). The CDR3 covers 14 residues. Germline V gives CDR1 MGHDK, CDR2 SYGVNS. Trimming pared 3 bases from V and 1 base from J, leaving 9 bases between. The CDR3 sequence is CASSDKTGNTEAFF. Written as DNA, the CDR3 is TGTGCCAGCAGTGATAAGACAGGGAACACTGAAGCTTTCTTT.

In its sample, this clone was seen a few times. The chain employs TRBV27 and TRBJ1-2; D is perhaps TRBD1 (5 bases). The CDR3 totals 14 residues. Trimming took off 6 bases at V and 4 bases at J, with 15 bases between the two ends. The germline CDR1 and CDR2 sequences are MNHEY and SMNVEV (reference sequence). The DNA of the CDR3 is TGTGCCAGCAGCTTTGGGGCGCGGTGCTATGGCTACACCTTC. It is translated as CASSFGARCYGYTF.

The chain links TRBV5-4 to TRBJ2-7; 7 bases are shared with TRBD2. CDR3 size: 13 residues. The germline gives CDR1 SGHNT, CDR2 YYREEE (reference sequence). V was clipped by 6 bases and J by 6 bases; unmatched bases: 9. The CDR3 region has the DNA TGTGCCAGCATTCTTGGGGGGGTCGTCGAGCAGTACTTC. This encodes CASILGGVVEQYF.

This clone was counted ten times or more. The chain links TRBV18 to TRBJ1-4; D gene ambiguous. The CDR3 is made up of 15 amino acids. The germline CDR1 and CDR2 sequences are KGHSH and LQKENI. V was pared by 4 bases and J by 0 bases, with 9 bases between. CDR3 residues: CASSLYPATNEKLFF. Written as DNA, the CDR3 is TGTGCCAGCTCACTGTACCCGGCAACTAATGAAAAACTGTTTTTT.

The V gene is TRBV30, the J gene TRBJ1-2; D is unclear. The CDR3 length is 10 residues. Per germline, CDR1 GTSNPN and CDR2 SVGIG (reference sequence). Trimming cost V 3 bases and J 7 bases, with 6 bases left between them. The CDR3 DNA sequence: TGTGCCTGGAGGTCTGTTGGCTACACCTTC. Its translation: CAWRSVGYTF.

This clone was seen more than once but under ten times. The rearrangement uses TRBV29-1 and TRBJ2-1; possible D gene TRBD1, 5 bases. CDR1 and CDR2 from the germline V gene are SQVTM and ANQGSEA. Trimming stripped 2 bases from V and 5 bases from J, with 16 bases between. The CDR3 has 15 residues. The CDR3 nucleotides read TGCAGCGTTGAAACGTCAGGGTTCTCGAACAATGAGCAGTTCTTC. This gives the protein CSVETSGFSNNEQFF.

This clone was found many times. The rearrangement joins TRBV5-4 to TRBJ2-1; D gene ambiguous. CDR3 length equals 13 residues. V lost 2 bases and J lost 7, with 10 bases in between. Germline CDR1 and CDR2: SGHNT and YYREEE (reference sequence). The CDR3 DNA sequence: TGTGCCAGCAGCTTTTACGCATCAAATGAGCAGTTCTTC. Its translation: CASSFYASNEQFF.

The sample holds a few counts of this clone. This sequence joins TRBV27 and TRBJ2-1; 11 bases match TRBD2. The J segment lost 6 bases and the V segment lost 4 bases, leaving 14 bases of the junction unmatched. Germline-derived CDR1 and CDR2 are MNHEY and SMNVEV (reference sequence). This CDR3 is 18 amino acids long. This CDR3 is CASSSIPFSGGAVNEQFF. The CDR3 DNA is TGTGCCAGCAGTTCCATACCTTTTAGCGGGGGGGCAGTCAATGAGCAGTTCTTC.

This clone has a count of ten or more. This chain joins TRBV4-1 and TRBJ2-3; no firm D call. Trimming shortened V by 1 base and J by 3 bases, and 5 bases separated the two germline ends. The germline V gene has CDR1 MGHRA and CDR2 YSYEKL. This CDR3 region has 13 residues. The CDR3 region has the DNA TGCGCCAGCAGCCAAGTCGGGACAGATACGCAGTATTTT. This codes for CASSQVGTDTQYF.

This clone is medium-sized in the sample. This chain links TRBV28 with TRBJ1-1; 8 positions agree with TRBD1. In germline, CDR1 is MDHEN, CDR2 SYDVKM. The CDR3 runs to 14 residues. V lost 6 bases to trimming and J lost 3 bases; unmatched junction nucleotides: 6. The CDR3 nucleotides read TGTGCCAGCAGAAGCAGGGGGCAGGACACTGAAGCTTTCTTT. Protein product: CASRSRGQDTEAFF.

There are many counts of this clone. This chain uses TRBV5-4 with TRBJ2-2, with D uncertain. From germline, CDR1 is SGHNT and CDR2 YYREEE (reference sequence). With 4 bases removed from V and 4 bases from J, the gap between germline ends came to 8 bases. CDR3 length: 13 residues. The CDR3 DNA reads as TGTGCCAGCAGCCAGACGTTCACCGGGGAGCTGTTTTTT. Translated: CASSQTFTGELFF.

Relative to its sample, this clone is medium-sized. The V and J genes are TRBV6-1 and TRBJ1-6; 9 bases line up with TRBD1. Trimming removed 4 bases from V and 9 bases from J; junction bases left unmatched: 13. The germline CDR1 and CDR2 sequences are MNHNS and SASEGT. CDR3 size: 17 residues. CDR3 protein: CASSVEGNRDRASPLHF. For the CDR3, the DNA is TGTGCCAGCAGTGTAGAAGGGAACCGGGACAGGGCTTCACCCCTCCACTTT.

V and J are TRBV20-1 and TRBJ1-3; 7 bases align to TRBD1. V gave up 1 base and J gave up 0 bases; unmatched junction bases: 3. Germline V gene data show CDR1 as DFQATT and CDR2 as SNEGSKA (reference sequence). This CDR3 spans 15 amino acids. CDR3 amino acids: CSARGGGSSGNTIYF. The CDR3 DNA follows: TGCAGTGCTAGAGGAGGGGGCAGCTCTGGAAACACCATATATTTT.

Ten or more counts support this clone. A read error is possible here, since a much larger clone lies one base away. V is TRBV6-2 or TRBV6-3 and J is TRBJ2-7; D is possibly TRBD1 (5 bases). Germline CDR1 is MNHEY and CDR2 is SVGEGT. This CDR3 has 13 amino acids. V lost 7 bases and J lost 2, with 12 bases in between. The CDR3 protein is CASKSVQAYEQYF. The CDR3, as DNA: TGTGCCAGCAAGTCGGTACAGGCCTACGAGCAGTACTTC.